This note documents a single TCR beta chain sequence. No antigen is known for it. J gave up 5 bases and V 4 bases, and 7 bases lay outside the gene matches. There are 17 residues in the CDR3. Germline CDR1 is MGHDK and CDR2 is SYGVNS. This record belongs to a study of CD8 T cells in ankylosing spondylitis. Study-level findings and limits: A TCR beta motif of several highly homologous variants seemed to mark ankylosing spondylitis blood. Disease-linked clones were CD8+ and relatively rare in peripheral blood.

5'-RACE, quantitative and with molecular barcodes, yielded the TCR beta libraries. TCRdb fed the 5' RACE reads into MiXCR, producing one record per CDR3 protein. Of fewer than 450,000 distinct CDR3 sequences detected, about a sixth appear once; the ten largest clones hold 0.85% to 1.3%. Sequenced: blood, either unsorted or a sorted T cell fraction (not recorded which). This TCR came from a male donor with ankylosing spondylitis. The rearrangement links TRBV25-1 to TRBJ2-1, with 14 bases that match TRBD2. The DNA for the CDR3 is TGTGCCAGCAGTGGAACGACTAGCGGGAGGGCAAACAATGAGCAGTTCTTC. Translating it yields CASSGTTSGRANNEQFF.